The present entry profiles one TCR beta chain with its context. In its sample, this clone was seen a few times. No cognate antigen has been identified for it. Nothing much larger sits one base from this clone, and base qualities are not available. Other DNA sequences within the sample encode an identical CDR3. The entire isolated RNA was reverse transcribed using the High Capacity cDNA Reverse Transcription Kit, and thus expressed TCRB transcripts were sequenced. Naive, central memory and regulatory T cell samples underwent deep immunoSEQ sequencing, averaging roughly 3.5 million total reads per sample. After sorted cells were lysed in RLT buffer, RNA was extracted with DNase-treated RNeasy Micro or Mini kits, with the choice depending on cell number. Each cell subset was processed on its own to prevent cross-contamination, while patient and healthy donor samples were processed together. The immunoSEQ multiplex PCR was used to amplify TCRB sequences from cDNA, yielding 87-bp fragments that span the CDR3 region. Sequencing of the amplicons was performed on the Illumina HiSeq platform. Per the original workflow: PCR bias was computationally corrected using synthetic template baselines, reads within Hamming distance 2 were collapsed, and singletons that could not be merged were discarded. Reads were aligned against IMGT to assign V, D and J genes, CDR3 length and insertions or deletions at six rearrangement sites. Within each subset, clonotype counts were normalized to sorted cell number, after which true diversity and Gini coefficients were computed with the tcR R package. The overlap coefficient, calculated on TCRB nucleotide sequences, was used to measure repertoire sharing. Out-of-frame TCRB sequences from naive cells were analyzed as a proxy for the pre-selection repertoire. Here the immuneACCESS table is served through TCRdb, limited to in-frame sequences with V and J called. Missing clones are a known gap in these copies; in checked studies unresolved V genes cover under half, and the rest lacks a known reason. V, J and clone size were drawn from that table, and D and trimming were deduced from the DNA. Within this sample are about 280,000 clones, with approximately 16% of them counted one time only. The top ten clones comprise 0.015% to 0.017% of the sample.

The data are from a study of beta chain features in type 1 diabetes (dated by TCRdb to between 2018 and 2020). Some background on the complete study: No differences in mean age, gender distribution, total cell number or subset yield were found between patients and healthy donors. A total of roughly 98,000,000 sorted cells were examined across all samples, and a strong correlation was observed between cell number per subset and RNA yield. The study compared the TCRB repertoires of sorted circulating CD4+ T cell subsets in recently diagnosed type 1 diabetes patients with those in matched healthy donors. Naive and central memory subsets were obtained from all 30 or so donors, but regulatory and stem cell-like memory subsets were isolated from only 8 patients and roughly 8 healthy donors.

Each donor gave one peripheral blood draw, averaging approximately 120 mL, which was collected into heparinised tubes. A BD FACSAria II and a panel including CD45RO, CCR7, CD25, CD127, CD95 and CD27 were used to sort naive, central memory, regulatory and stem cell-like memory CD4+ T cells. Every sorted population had a purity above 98%. PBMCs were separated immediately by Lymphoprep density gradient centrifugation and were stained directly, without being cultured. So that batch effects would be minimized, each experiment stained and sorted samples in pairs, pairing one healthy donor with one patient. Points the paper makes about the study in general: A moderate but significant shortening of TCRB CDR3 length was observed in type 1 diabetes patients in all four CD4+ subsets. HLA sub-analyses involved small numbers of individuals, so any influence of HLA type on TCRB rearrangement remained unresolved. Because cDNA was sequenced instead of genomic DNA, highly expressing activated cells could be over-represented, though the groups showed no difference in activation or CD3 levels. Naive, central memory and regulatory TCRB repertoires appeared to be more similar among patients than among healthy donors. Shorter templates might have been favored by PCR, but patient and control samples were amplified and corrected together, so both groups would have been affected equally by any skew. At VDJ recombination sites, patients with type 1 diabetes made fewer insertions and deleted more nucleotides, a pattern implying thymic rearrangement abnormalities.

This receptor was identified in a young man with type 1 diabetes. Sequencing was done on a sample of naive CD4+ T cells from blood. The sample's cell subset or site label, decoded: true naive CD4+ T cells.

The nucleotide sequence is given as TGTGCCAGCAGTCGTGGGGGCAGTTACGAGCAGTACTTC. Its amino acids are CASSRGGSYEQYF. The V and J genes are TRBV28 and TRBJ2-7; the best D guess is TRBD1, with 6 bases matching. Measured from the cysteine to the phenylalanine, the CDR3 is 13 residues long. The sequence is cut down to CDR3 DNA, 39 bases in frame from base 1. From the germline V gene, CDR1 is MDHEN and CDR2 is SYDVKM. V is shortened by 5 bases, J by 4 bases, and the region joining them spans 12 bases.